These 25 T cell receptor beta chains share one sample of origin, sequenced in a study of T cells in Graves' hyperthyroidism and ophthalmopathy. TCR beta CDR3 region amplification was performed from RNA transcripts. Researchers ran a first-round RT-PCR on the TCR CDR3 using the HTBI primer set. TCRdb re-derived calls from the multiplex PCR reads in MiXCR, one entry per CDR3 protein. The sample includes about 600,000 distinct CDR3 sequences, about 14% of them seen just once. The source material was blood. The receptors were gathered from a woman in her forties or fifties with Graves' ophthalmopathy.

There are a few counts of this clonotype. V usage is TRBV7-8 and J usage is TRBJ1-5; D is uncertain. Trimming removed 0 bases from V and 1 base from J, with 10 bases in between. The CDR3 length is 16 residues. Germline CDR1 reads SGHVS; CDR2 reads FQNEAQ. This CDR3 is CASSLAGTLSNQPQHF. The CDR3 DNA is TGTGCCAGCAGCTTAGCGGGCACTCTAAGCAATCAGCCCCAGCATTTT.

This clonotype was seen ten or more times. The chain carries TRBV10-3 and TRBJ1-1; D not certain. Germline V gene sequence: CDR1 ENHRY, CDR2 SYGVKD. The CDR3 runs 14 residues. Trimming shortened V by 4 bases and J by 1 base, and 10 bases separated the two germline ends. This CDR3 is CAISVGRGNTEAFF. The DNA for the CDR3 is TGTGCCATCAGTGTTGGTCGGGGGAACACTGAAGCTTTCTTT.

This clonotype was counted at least ten times. The chain links TRBV5-1 to TRBJ1-2, with a tentative D call TRBD1 (5 bases). There are 13 residues in the CDR3. The ends were cut back, 2 bases at V and 6 bases at J, with 11 bases in the middle. Germline assignment: CDR1 SGHRS and CDR2 YFSETQ. DNA for the CDR3: TGCGCCAGCAGCTTCGGGGCGGCGGATGGCTACACCTTC. It specifies CASSFGAADGYTF.

This clonotype was detected only a few times. The chain joins TRBV4-3 to TRBJ2-1; 8 bases fit TRBD2. The CDR3 is 15 amino acids. Germline-derived CDR1 and CDR2 are LGHNA and YSLEER. Losses at the gene ends were 1 base for V and 6 bases for J; bases not matched to a gene: 5. CDR3 DNA sequence: TGCGCCAGCAGCCAAGGACTAGCGCAAGGCAATGAGCAGTTCTTC. It encodes CASSQGLAQGNEQFF.

This clonotype was counted at least ten times. The rearrangement uses TRBV5-1 and TRBJ2-3; 12 bases map to TRBD2. The length of the CDR3 is 18 residues. The germline V gene has CDR1 SGHRS and CDR2 YFSETQ. The ends lost 1 base at V and 6 bases at J; junction bases unmatched: 12. The DNA for the CDR3 is TGCGCCAGCAGCTTGCCCGGGACTAGCGGGCCCGGGGGGGATACGCAGTATTTT. Its protein is CASSLPGTSGPGGDTQYF.

The V call is TRBV20-1, the J call TRBJ2-1; no reliable D call. Looked up from germline, CDR1 is DFQATT and CDR2 is SNEGSKA (reference sequence). Deletions cut 5 bases from V and 7 bases from J, with 18 bases between. There are 14 residues in the CDR3. CDR3 bases: TGCAGTGCTCGCCCAGGTCTATTTTTAAATGAGCAGTTCTTC. It is translated as CSARPGLFLNEQFF.

The rearrangement uses TRBV20-1 and TRBJ2-3; D remains ambiguous. Germline V gene lookup returns CDR1 DFQATT and CDR2 SNEGSKA (reference sequence). There are 13 residues in the CDR3. Trimming left V 3 bases short and J 4 bases short, with 11 bases between. DNA of the CDR3: TGCAGTGCTAGGCCCAATAGGGCAGATACGCAGTATTTT. Translated: CSARPNRADTQYF.

This clonotype occurred many times. The CDR3 DNA is TGTGCCATCAGTGACACAGGGGTCCGAGAGACCCAGTACTTC. This encodes CAISDTGVRETQYF. The chain joins TRBV10-3 to TRBJ2-5; 7 bases are a match to TRBD1. The J segment lost 4 bases and the V segment lost 3 bases, leaving 5 bases of the junction unmatched. Germline lookup yields CDR1 ENHRY and CDR2 SYGVKD. This CDR3 is 14 amino acids long.

This clonotype was seen ten or more times. The gene calls are TRBV7-8 and TRBJ2-4, with D possibly called TRBD1 or TRBD2 (5 bases each). The ends were cut back, 5 bases at V and 0 bases at J, with 14 bases in the middle. The CDR3 spans 16 residues. The germline V gene has CDR1 SGHVS and CDR2 FQNEAQ. The CDR3 region has the DNA TGTGCCAGCAGCCCCTGGGGGAAGGGAGCCAAAAACATTCAGTACTTC. Its translation: CASSPWGKGAKNIQYF.

This clonotype was found many times. The chain has TRBV7-2 and TRBJ2-1; no reliable D call. This CDR3 is 16 amino acids long. The germline V gene encodes CDR1 SGHTA and CDR2 FQGNSA. Trimming stripped 1 base from V and 1 base from J, with 11 bases between. The CDR3 nucleotides read TGTGCCAGCAGCTTAGAGACTGTTCGGTCCTACAATGAGCAGTTCTTC. Translating gives CASSLETVRSYNEQFF.

This clonotype was recorded a few times. The J gene is TRBJ1-1, the V gene TRBV6-1; tentatively, D is TRBD1 (6 bases). Germline values: CDR1 MNHNS, CDR2 SASEGT. The CDR3 contains 12 residues. The V and J ends lost 6 bases and 10 bases respectively, with 15 bases between them. The CDR3 DNA follows: TGTGCCAGCAGCCGGGGAAGGGGGGGAGCTTTCTTT. It yields the protein CASSRGRGGAFF.

The genes are TRBV2 and TRBJ1-4; D is uncertain. V lost 5 bases to trimming and J lost 7 bases, with 8 bases between them. This CDR3 region has 12 residues. Germline V CDR1 and CDR2: SNHLY, FYNNEI. CDR3 coding DNA: TGTGCCAGCAGTCCCCGGACTGAAAAACTGTTTTTT. This codes for CASSPRTEKLFF.

This clonotype came up many times. The chain joins TRBV14 to TRBJ2-1; 9 bases are a match to TRBD2. This CDR3 contains 16 residues. With 1 base clipped from V and 8 bases from J, the junction kept 9 bases outside the gene matches. Looked up from germline, CDR1 is SGHDN and CDR2 is FVKESK. CDR3 protein: CASSQGLSGLAHEQFF. CDR3 nucleotide sequence: TGTGCCAGCAGCCAAGGGCTCTCGGGACTAGCCCATGAGCAGTTCTTC.

The table lists this clonotype with a few counts. The CDR3 protein is CASSLDMWTSYEQYF. Written as DNA, the CDR3 is TGTGCCAGCAGTTTAGACATGTGGACTAGCTATGAGCAGTACTTC. The J gene is TRBJ2-7, the V gene TRBV27; TRBD2 matches at 8 bases. The CDR3 is 15 amino acids. The trim removed 2 bases at V and 7 bases at J, leaving 10 bases unmatched. Germline V CDR1 and CDR2: MNHEY, SMNVEV (reference sequence).

This clonotype was counted at least ten times. The J gene is TRBJ2-5, the V gene TRBV18; D ambiguous. The CDR3 is made up of 14 amino acids. Between the trimmed V and J ends, which lost 1 base and 3 bases, there was a span of 9 bases. Germline-derived CDR1 and CDR2 are KGHSH and LQKENI. The CDR3 sequence: CASSPQGSEETQYF. DNA of the CDR3: TGTGCCAGCTCACCACAGGGCTCGGAAGAGACCCAGTACTTC.

This clonotype was seen at least ten times. This chain connects TRBV5-1 to TRBJ1-1; 8 bases match TRBD1. Per germline, CDR1 SGHRS and CDR2 YFSETQ. After removal of 0 bases from V and 5 bases from J, the junction contained 9 bases not matched to a gene. The CDR3 loop spans 16 amino acids. DNA for the CDR3: TGCGCCAGCAGCTTGGTTGTGGGGCGACAGGGGACTGAAGCTTTCTTT. This sequence encodes CASSLVVGRQGTEAFF.

This clonotype was detected many times. The chain combines TRBV7-2 with TRBJ2-3; no firm D call. Germline assignment: CDR1 SGHTA and CDR2 FQGNSA. V was clipped by 2 bases and J by 3 bases, with 9 bases between them. The CDR3 has 14 amino acids. CDR3 bases: TGTGCCAGCAGCTTATACAGTACTACAGATACGCAGTATTTT. Translation gives CASSLYSTTDTQYF.

Note on this clonotype: An end of the junction does not agree with germline; a read error may underlie this. V is TRBV20-1 and J is TRBJ2-7; D unresolved. CDR3 length equals 12 residues. Germline V gene sequence: CDR1 DFQATT, CDR2 SNEGSKA (reference sequence). CDR3 amino acids: CSAREGTYEHYF. The CDR3 nucleotides read TGCAGTGCTAGGGAAGGTACCTACGAGCATTACTTC.

This clonotype was seen many times. The chain links TRBV7-2 to TRBJ2-3; a weak D match, TRBD1 (5 bases). Germline CDR1 SGHTA, CDR2 FQGNSA. CDR3 size: 14 residues. The ends were cut back, 6 bases at V and 1 base at J, with 11 bases in the middle. CDR3 nucleotide sequence: TGTGCCAGCAGTTTGGGCAGGGGCACAGATACGCAGTATTTT. The encoded protein is CASSLGRGTDTQYF.

With respect to this clonotype: An end of the junction does not agree with germline; a read error may underlie this. This chain uses TRBV18 with TRBJ2-3, with 13 bases that match TRBD2. The CDR3 runs to 15 residues. Germline assignment: CDR1 KGHSH and CDR2 LQKENI. This chain's CDR3 is CASRTSGRSTDTRYF. CDR3 nucleotide sequence: TGTGCCAGCCGGACTAGCGGGAGAAGCACAGATACGCGGTATTTT.

This chain uses TRBV4-3 with TRBJ1-1, with 11 bases aligning to TRBD1. The V gene end was trimmed by 4 bases and the J gene end by 10 bases; junction bases not matched to a gene: 8. Looked up from germline, CDR1 is LGHNA and CDR2 is YSLEER. The CDR3 consists of 14 residues. The chain's CDR3 is CASSRGTGGPGAFF. The CDR3 region has the DNA TGCGCCAGCAGCCGAGGGACAGGGGGACCGGGAGCTTTCTTT.

This clonotype was found many times. CDR3 in DNA: TGTGCCAGCAGGGACAGGGGCCTTGCTAACTATGGCTACACCTTC. Translating it yields CASRDRGLANYGYTF. V gene TRBV2 combines with J gene TRBJ1-2, with 9 nucleotides matching TRBD1. V gave up 6 bases and J gave up 0 bases; unmatched junction bases: 5. The CDR3 spans 15 residues. Germline CDR1 SNHLY, CDR2 FYNNEI.

This clonotype was recorded many times. The rearrangement links TRBV28 to TRBJ2-7, with 7 bases fitting TRBD2. V lost 4 bases to trimming and J lost 3 bases; unmatched junction nucleotides: 6. CDR3 size: 14 residues. Germline CDR1 and CDR2: MDHEN and SYDVKM. CDR3: CASSYISSGYEQYF. CDR3 nucleotides: TGTGCCAGCAGTTATATATCTAGCGGCTACGAGCAGTACTTC.

This clonotype was counted at least ten times. V is TRBV7-8 and J is TRBJ2-1, with 9 bases fitting TRBD2. This CDR3 spans 19 amino acids. The germline V gene has CDR1 SGHVS and CDR2 FQNEAQ. V was clipped by 2 bases and J by 5 bases; unmatched bases: 16. DNA of the CDR3: TGTGCCAGCAGCTTAAAGGGGGGCCTGGCTAGCGGGATAAACAATGAGCAGTTCTTC. Translation gives CASSLKGGLASGINNEQFF.

This clonotype was detected many times. This rearrangement joins TRBV7-2 to TRBJ1-3; a weak D match, TRBD1 (6 bases). The CDR3 length is 15 residues. Germline V gene data show CDR1 as SGHTA and CDR2 as FQGNSA. V lost 5 bases and J lost 4, with 15 bases in between. The CDR3 region is CASSPTDGTGNTIYF. The CDR3 DNA is TGTGCCAGCAGCCCCACGGACGGGACAGGAAACACCATATATTTT. Full variable domain (remainder filled in from reference TRBV7-2 and TRBJ1-3): GAGVSQSPSNKVTEKGKDVELRCDPISGHTALYWYRQSLGQGLEFLIYFQGNSAPDKSGLPSDRFSAERTGGSVSTLTIQRTQQEDSAVYLCASSPTDGTGNTIYFGEGSWLTVV.